Presented here are 3 T cell receptor beta chains from one specimen sequenced in a study of blood T cell repertoires in COVID-19. Here immunoSEQ multiplex PCR was the method, and the copy in TCRdb shows in-frame clones only, minus some. The sample consists of under 95,000 clones, 85% of them appearing once. Sequencing was performed on peripheral blood. The receptors originated from a man aged 50 to 60 with COVID-19, enrolled during active disease.

This clone was seen a few times. This chain joins TRBV6-4 and TRBJ1-2, with D tentatively TRBD1 (6 bases). V shed 3 bases and J shed 4 bases, with 9 bases lying between them. The CDR3 sequence is 13 residues long. Germline-derived CDR1 and CDR2 are MRHNA and SNTAGT. Written as DNA, the CDR3 is TGTGCCAGCAGTGAAACAGGGACCTATGGCTACACCTTC. This sequence encodes CASSETGTYGYTF.

The chain links TRBV28 to TRBJ1-4; D gene uncertain. This CDR3 spans 15 amino acids. The germline V gene encodes CDR1 MDHEN and CDR2 SYDVKM. Trimming removed 2 bases from V and 8 bases from J, with 15 bases in between. The CDR3 sequence is CASSLGGGSVEKLFF. The CDR3 DNA reads as TGTGCCAGCAGTTTAGGTGGCGGAAGCGTGGAAAAACTGTTTTTT. Drawing the rest from reference TRBV28 and TRBJ1-4, the complete variable domain is DVKVTQSSRYLVKRTGEKVFLECVQDMDHENMFWYRQDPGLGLRLIYFSYDVKMKEKGDIPEGYSVSREKKERFSLILESASTNQTSMYLCASSLGGGSVEKLFFGSGTQLSVL.

This chain links TRBV2 with TRBJ2-5; D may be TRBD2 (5 bases). The CDR3 is 14 residues long. CDR1 SNHLY and CDR2 FYNNEI come from the germline V gene. Between the trimmed V and J ends, which lost 1 base and 1 base, there was a span of 7 bases. CDR3 nucleotide sequence: TGTGCCAGCAGTGAAGGGCGGGTCCAAGAGACCCAGTACTTC. As protein: CASSEGRVQETQYF.